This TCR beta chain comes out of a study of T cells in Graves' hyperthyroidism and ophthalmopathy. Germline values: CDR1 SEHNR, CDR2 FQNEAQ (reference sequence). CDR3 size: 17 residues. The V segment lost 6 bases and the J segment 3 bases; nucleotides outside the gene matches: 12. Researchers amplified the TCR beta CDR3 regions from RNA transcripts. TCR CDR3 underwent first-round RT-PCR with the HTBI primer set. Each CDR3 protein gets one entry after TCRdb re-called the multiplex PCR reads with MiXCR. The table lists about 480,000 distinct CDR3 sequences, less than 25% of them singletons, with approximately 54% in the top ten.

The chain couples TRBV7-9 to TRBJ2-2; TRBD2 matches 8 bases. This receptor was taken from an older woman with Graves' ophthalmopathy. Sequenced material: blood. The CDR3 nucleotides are TGTGCCAGCAGGAGTTTACCGGGACTAGAGGACACCGGGGAGCTGTTTTTT. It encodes CASRSLPGLEDTGELFF.